This TCR beta chain was sequenced for a study of blood T cell repertoires in COVID-19. Study-wide background: Spain, Italy and the United States supplied samples that represented acute and convalescent COVID-19. T cells, B-cell-depleted T cells, or PBMCs supplied cDNA or gDNA.

The CDR3 extends over 13 amino acids. The V segment lost 5 bases and the J segment 7 bases; nucleotides outside the gene matches: 6. Germline V gene sequence: CDR1 SGHTS, CDR2 YDEGEE. Some clones are missing from TCRdb's copy, which holds only in-frame ones; the method was immunoSEQ multiplex PCR. This sample yields approximately 290,000 clones, of which around 92% are seen a single time; approximately 12% belongs to the top ten. Seattle patients were enrolled while actively infected and followed longitudinally. V usage is TRBV5-8 and J usage is TRBJ2-3; 8 positions match TRBD1. Source material: peripheral blood. This receptor was identified in a woman aged 25-40 years with COVID-19, enrolled during active disease. The CDR3 loop reads CASRGQGLNTQYF. The CDR3 DNA reads TGTGCCAGCAGAGGACAGGGCCTCAATACGCAGTATTTT.